This T cell receptor (beta chain) came from a study of T cell repertoires in cytomegalovirus infection. CDR1 and CDR2 from the germline V gene are SGHDT and YYEEEE. CDR3 length: 14 residues. The ends were cut back, 4 bases at V and 0 bases at J, with 9 bases in the middle. In TCRdb, the reads were re-called with MiXCR into one record per CDR3 protein. The sample has around 190,000 distinct CDR3 sequences; approximately 15% are singletons. This clonotype was seen at least ten times. This rearrangement joins TRBV5-6 to TRBJ2-3; D could derive from TRBD1 or TRBD2 (5 bases each). Sample: PBMCs. This clonotype was sampled from a human donor in good health (CMV status not recorded). Some clones in this sample may be carry-over from other donors' samples. DNA for the CDR3: TGTGCCAGCAGCATGGGACGGAGCACAGATACGCAGTATTTT. Encoded protein: CASSMGRSTDTQYF.